This T cell receptor (beta chain) was sequenced during a study of blood T cells in healthy people across ages. The V gene lost 2 bases and the J gene lost 10 bases, with 12 bases spanning the gap. Germline-derived CDR1 and CDR2 are MGHRA and YSYEKL. The CDR3 consists of 13 residues. Extraction of total RNA produced a minimum of 5 micrograms from each sample. A second 7 to 11 cycle PCR used barcoded and J-beta primers. TCRdb reprocessed the 5' RACE reads with MiXCR, giving one entry per CDR3 protein. The sample has approximately 1,700,000 distinct CDR3 sequences; roughly two fifths are singletons. The sample consisted of blood. The sequence came from a human donor in good health. V gene TRBV4-1 combines with J gene TRBJ2-1, with TRBD2 as a possible D gene (6 bases). CDR3: CASSQPGLREQFF. The CDR3 DNA reads as TGCGCCAGCAGCCAACCAGGACTAAGGGAGCAGTTCTTC.